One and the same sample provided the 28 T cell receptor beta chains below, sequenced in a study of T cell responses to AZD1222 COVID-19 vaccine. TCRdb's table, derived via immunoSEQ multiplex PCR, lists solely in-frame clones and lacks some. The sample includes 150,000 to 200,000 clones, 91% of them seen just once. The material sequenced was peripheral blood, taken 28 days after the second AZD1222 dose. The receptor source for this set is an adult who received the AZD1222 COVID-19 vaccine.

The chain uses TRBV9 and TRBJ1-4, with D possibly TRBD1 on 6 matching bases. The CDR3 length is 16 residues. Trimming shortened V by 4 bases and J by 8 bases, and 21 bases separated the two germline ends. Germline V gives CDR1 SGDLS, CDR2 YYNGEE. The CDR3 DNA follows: TGTGCCAGCAGCCCGACCCTGGGGGGCAGGACCGAAAAACTGTTTTTT. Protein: CASSPTLGGRTEKLFF.

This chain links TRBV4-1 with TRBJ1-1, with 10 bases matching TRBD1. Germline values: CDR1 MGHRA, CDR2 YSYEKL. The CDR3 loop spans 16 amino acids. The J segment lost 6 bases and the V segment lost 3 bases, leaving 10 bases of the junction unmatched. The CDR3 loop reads CASSHRSRDRGSEAFF. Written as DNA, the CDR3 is TGCGCCAGCAGCCACCGGAGCCGGGACAGGGGTTCTGAAGCTTTCTTT.

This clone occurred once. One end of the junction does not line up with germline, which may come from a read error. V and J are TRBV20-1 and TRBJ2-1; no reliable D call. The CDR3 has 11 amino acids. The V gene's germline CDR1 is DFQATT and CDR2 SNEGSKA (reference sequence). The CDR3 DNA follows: TGCAGTGCTAGGGATTACAGTGAGCAGTTCTTC. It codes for CSARDYSEQFF.

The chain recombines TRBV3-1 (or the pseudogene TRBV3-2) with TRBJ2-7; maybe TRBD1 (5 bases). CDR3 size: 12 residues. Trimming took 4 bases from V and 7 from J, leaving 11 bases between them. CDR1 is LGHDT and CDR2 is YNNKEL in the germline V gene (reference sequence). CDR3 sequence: CASSPGLLEQYF. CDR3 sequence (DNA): TGTGCCAGCAGCCCAGGGTTACTAGAGCAGTACTTC.

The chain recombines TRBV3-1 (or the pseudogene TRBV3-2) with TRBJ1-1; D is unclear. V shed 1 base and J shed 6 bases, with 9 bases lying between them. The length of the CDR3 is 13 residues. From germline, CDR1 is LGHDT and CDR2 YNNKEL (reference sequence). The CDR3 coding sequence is TGTGCCAGCAGCCAAGGGGTAAACCCTGAAGCTTTCTTT. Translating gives CASSQGVNPEAFF.

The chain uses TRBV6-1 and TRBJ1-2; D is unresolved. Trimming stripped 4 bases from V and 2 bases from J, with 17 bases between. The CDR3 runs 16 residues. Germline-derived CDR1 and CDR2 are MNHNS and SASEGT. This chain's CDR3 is CASSAGYEGSNYGYTF. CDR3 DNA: TGTGCCAGCAGTGCCGGGTACGAGGGATCCAACTATGGCTACACCTTC.

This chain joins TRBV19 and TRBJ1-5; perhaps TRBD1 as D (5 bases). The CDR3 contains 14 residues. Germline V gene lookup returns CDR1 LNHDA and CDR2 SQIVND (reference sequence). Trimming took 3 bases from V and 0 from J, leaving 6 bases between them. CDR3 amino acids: CASSMGLSNQPQHF. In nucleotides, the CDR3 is TGTGCCAGTAGTATGGGACTTAGCAATCAGCCCCAGCATTTT.

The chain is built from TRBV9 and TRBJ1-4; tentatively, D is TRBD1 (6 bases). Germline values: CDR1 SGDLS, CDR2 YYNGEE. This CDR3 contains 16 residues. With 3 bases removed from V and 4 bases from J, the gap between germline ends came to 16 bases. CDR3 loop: CASSAGGTMNNEKLFF. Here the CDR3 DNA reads TGTGCCAGCAGCGCCGGGGGGACAATGAATAATGAAAAACTGTTTTTT.

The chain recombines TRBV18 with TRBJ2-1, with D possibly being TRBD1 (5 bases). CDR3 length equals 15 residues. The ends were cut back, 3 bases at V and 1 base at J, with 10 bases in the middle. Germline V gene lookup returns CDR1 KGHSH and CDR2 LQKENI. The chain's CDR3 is CASSPRTRSYNEQFF. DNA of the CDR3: TGTGCCAGCTCACCGAGGACAAGGTCCTACAATGAGCAGTTCTTC.

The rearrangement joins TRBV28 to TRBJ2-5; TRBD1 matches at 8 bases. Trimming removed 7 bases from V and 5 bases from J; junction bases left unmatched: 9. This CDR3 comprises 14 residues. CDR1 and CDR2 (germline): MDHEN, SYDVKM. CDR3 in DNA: TGTGCCAGCAACTCAAGACAGGGGATGGAGACCCAGTACTTC. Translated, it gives CASNSRQGMETQYF.

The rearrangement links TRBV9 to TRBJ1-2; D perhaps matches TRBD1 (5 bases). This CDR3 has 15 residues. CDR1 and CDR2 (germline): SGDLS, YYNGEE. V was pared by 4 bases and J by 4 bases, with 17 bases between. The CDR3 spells CASSKRPGIGYGYTF. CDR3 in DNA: TGTGCCAGCAGCAAACGCCCAGGGATTGGCTATGGCTACACCTTC.

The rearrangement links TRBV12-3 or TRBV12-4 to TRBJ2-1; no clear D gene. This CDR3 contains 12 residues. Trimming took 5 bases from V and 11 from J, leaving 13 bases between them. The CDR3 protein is CASSPLKTKQFF. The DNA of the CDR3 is TGTGCCAGCAGTCCTCTAAAAACAAAGCAGTTCTTC.

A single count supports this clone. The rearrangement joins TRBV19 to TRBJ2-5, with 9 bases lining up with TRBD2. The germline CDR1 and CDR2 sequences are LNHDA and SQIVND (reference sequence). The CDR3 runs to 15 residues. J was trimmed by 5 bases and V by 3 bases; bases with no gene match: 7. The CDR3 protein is CASSMAGGGTETQYF. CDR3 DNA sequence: TGTGCCAGTAGTATGGCGGGAGGGGGCACGGAGACCCAGTACTTC.

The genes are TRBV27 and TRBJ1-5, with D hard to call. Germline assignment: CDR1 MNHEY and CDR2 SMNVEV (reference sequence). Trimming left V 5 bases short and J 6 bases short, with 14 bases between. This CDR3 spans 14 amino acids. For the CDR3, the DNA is TGTGCCAGCAGTCTTACCGGCCCTGGTCAGCCCCAGCATTTT. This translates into CASSLTGPGQPQHF.

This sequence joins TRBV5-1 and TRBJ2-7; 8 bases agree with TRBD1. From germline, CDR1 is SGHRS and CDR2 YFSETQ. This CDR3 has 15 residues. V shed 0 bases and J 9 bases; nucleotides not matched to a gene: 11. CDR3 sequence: CASSLAGTGSTLQYF. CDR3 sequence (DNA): TGCGCCAGCAGCTTGGCCGGGACAGGATCGACTCTGCAGTACTTC.

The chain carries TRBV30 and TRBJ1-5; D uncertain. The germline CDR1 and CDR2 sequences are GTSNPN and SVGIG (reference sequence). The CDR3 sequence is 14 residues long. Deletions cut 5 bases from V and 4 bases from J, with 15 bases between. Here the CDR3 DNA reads TGTGCCTGGGGACTAGGAAGAGGGAATCAGCCCCAGCATTTT. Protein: CAWGLGRGNQPQHF.

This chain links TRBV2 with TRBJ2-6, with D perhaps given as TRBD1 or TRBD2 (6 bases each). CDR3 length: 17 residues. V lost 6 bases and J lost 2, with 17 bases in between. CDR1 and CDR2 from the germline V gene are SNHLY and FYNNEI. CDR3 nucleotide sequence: TGTGCCAGCAGGGGCGGTCAGGGGAGGCCTGGGGCCAACGTCCTGACTTTC. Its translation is CASRGGQGRPGANVLTF.

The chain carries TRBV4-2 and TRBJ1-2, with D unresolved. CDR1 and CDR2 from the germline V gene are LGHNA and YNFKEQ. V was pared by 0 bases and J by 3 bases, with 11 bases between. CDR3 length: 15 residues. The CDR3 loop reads CASSQDASEDYGYTF. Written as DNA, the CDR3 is TGTGCCAGCAGCCAAGATGCCAGTGAGGACTATGGCTACACCTTC.

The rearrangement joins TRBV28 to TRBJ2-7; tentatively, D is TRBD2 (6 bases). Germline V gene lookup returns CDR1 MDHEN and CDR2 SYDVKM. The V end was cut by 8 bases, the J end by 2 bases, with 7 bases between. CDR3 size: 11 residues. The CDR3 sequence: CASRGTYEQYF. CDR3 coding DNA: TGTGCCAGCCGCGGGACCTACGAGCAGTACTTC.

The CDR3 region has the DNA TGTGCCAGCAGTAGAGCAGCGGCAGGGCAAGGGAAGCGGCCCCAGCATTTT. This sequence encodes CASSRAAAGQGKRPQHF. The chain carries TRBV6-2 or TRBV6-3 and TRBJ1-5; weak D call: TRBD1 (5 bases). The CDR3 has 17 residues. Trimming removed 5 bases at V and 9 bases at J, with 26 bases between. Germline CDR1 is MNHEY and CDR2 is SVGEGT.

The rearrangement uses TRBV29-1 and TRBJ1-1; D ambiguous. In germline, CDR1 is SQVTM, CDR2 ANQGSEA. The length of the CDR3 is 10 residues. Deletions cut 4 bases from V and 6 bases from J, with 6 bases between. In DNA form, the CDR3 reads TGCAGCGTTGGTAACGCTGAAGCTTTCTTT. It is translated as CSVGNAEAFF.

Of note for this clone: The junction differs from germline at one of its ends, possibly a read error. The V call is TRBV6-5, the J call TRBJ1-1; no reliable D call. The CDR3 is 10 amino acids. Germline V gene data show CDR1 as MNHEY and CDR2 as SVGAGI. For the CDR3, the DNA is TGTGCGAGCATACAGATGGAAGCTTTCTTT. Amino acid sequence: CASIQMEAFF.

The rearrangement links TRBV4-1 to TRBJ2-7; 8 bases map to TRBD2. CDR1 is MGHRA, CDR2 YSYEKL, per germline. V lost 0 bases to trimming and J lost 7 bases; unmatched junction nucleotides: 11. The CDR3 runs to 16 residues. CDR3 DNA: TGCGCCAGCAGCCAAGATGGGGCGGGAGGAGGGAAGGAGCAGTACTTC. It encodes CASSQDGAGGGKEQYF.

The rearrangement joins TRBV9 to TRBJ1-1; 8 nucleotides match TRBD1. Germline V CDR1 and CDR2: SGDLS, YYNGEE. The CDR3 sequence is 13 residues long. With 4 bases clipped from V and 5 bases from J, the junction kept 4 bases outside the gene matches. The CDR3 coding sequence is TGTGCCAGCAGCACCCGGACAGGGACTGAAGCTTTCTTT. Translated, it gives CASSTRTGTEAFF.

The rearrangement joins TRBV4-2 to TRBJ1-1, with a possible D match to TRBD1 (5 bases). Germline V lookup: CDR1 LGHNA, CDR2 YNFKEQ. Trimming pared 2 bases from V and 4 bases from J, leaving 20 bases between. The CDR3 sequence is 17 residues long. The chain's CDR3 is CASSQQHGGGVRTEAFF. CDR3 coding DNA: TGTGCCAGCAGCCAACAACATGGGGGAGGGGTCCGCACTGAAGCTTTCTTT.

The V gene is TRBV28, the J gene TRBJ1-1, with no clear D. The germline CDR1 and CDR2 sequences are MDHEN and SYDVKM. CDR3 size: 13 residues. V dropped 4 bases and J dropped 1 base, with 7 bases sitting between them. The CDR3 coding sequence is TGTGCCAGCAGTTCTGTCCCGAACACTGAAGCTTTCTTT. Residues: CASSSVPNTEAFF.

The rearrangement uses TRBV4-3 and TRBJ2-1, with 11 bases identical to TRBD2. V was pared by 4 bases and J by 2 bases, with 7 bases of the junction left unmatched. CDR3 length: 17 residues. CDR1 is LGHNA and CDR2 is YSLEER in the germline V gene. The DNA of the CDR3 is TGCGCCAGCAGCCGGGTAGCGGGAGGGTCTACCTACAATGAGCAGTTCTTC. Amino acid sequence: CASSRVAGGSTYNEQFF.

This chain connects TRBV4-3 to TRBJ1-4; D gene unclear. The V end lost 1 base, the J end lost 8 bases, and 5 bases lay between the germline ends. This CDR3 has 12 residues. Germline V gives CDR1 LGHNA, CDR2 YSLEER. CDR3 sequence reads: CASSQVGEKLFF. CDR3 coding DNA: TGCGCCAGCAGCCAAGTTGGAGAAAAACTGTTTTTT.